The 18 T cell receptor beta chains listed next were all sequenced from one sample in a study of identical twins. One entry per CDR3 protein, called by TCRdb with MiXCR from the 5' RACE reads. Found here are a few hundred thousand distinct CDR3 sequences, roughly 15% of them singletons; the top ten hold roughly 0.42%. These data also featured in a second study, about yellow fever vaccine responses in identical twins.

Sample: CD4+ T cells sorted from blood. The receptors come from a woman aged 18 to 35 in good health.

The V and J genes are TRBV28 and TRBJ2-2; D is undetermined. The CDR3 is 15 residues long. Germline CDR1 is MDHEN and CDR2 is SYDVKM. Trimming took off 6 bases at V and 8 bases at J, with 19 bases between the two ends. The CDR3 is CASRSPGRSIGELFF. CDR3 coding DNA: TGTGCCAGCAGGTCTCCCGGACGGAGCATTGGGGAGCTGTTTTTT.

There are a few counts of this clonotype. The J gene is TRBJ1-2, the V gene TRBV3-1; D is uncertain. Per the germline V gene, CDR1 is LGHDT and CDR2 is YNNKEL (reference sequence). V was cut by 0 bases and J by 8 bases, with 10 bases left in between. This CDR3 has 13 amino acids. The CDR3 DNA reads TGTGCCAGCAGCCAAGATCCAGGAGGGGGCTACACCTTC. Protein product: CASSQDPGGGYTF.

This clonotype turned up a few times. The J gene is TRBJ2-7, the V gene TRBV13; TRBD2 aligns across 7 bases. Germline trimming cut 5 bases from V and 7 bases from J; bases unmatched to any gene: 5. CDR3 length: 12 amino acids. Germline V CDR1 and CDR2: PRHDT, FYEKMQ (reference sequence). This CDR3 reads CASSRTRTEQYF. CDR3 bases: TGTGCCAGCAGCCGGACTAGGACAGAGCAGTACTTC.

This clonotype turned up a few times. V and J are TRBV7-3 and TRBJ2-1, with TRBD2 as a possible D gene (5 bases). CDR3 length: 13 residues. CDR1 and CDR2 from the germline V gene are SGHTA and FQGTGA. V was cut by 6 bases and J by 6 bases, with 12 bases left in between. CDR3 nucleotides: TGTGCCAGCAGAGAGGGTATTGGCAATGAGCAGTTCTTC. It yields the protein CASREGIGNEQFF.

A few counts support this clonotype. The chain joins TRBV24-1 to TRBJ2-1; D is perhaps TRBD1 (5 bases). V shed 8 bases and J shed 6 bases, with 10 bases lying between them. Germline lookup yields CDR1 KGHDR and CDR2 SFDVKD. The CDR3 is 12 amino acids. For the CDR3, the DNA is TGTGCCACCAACTCAAGGGGCAATGAGCAGTTCTTC. Translating gives CATNSRGNEQFF.

This clonotype showed up just once. This chain uses TRBV25-1 with TRBJ1-2; 8 positions agree with TRBD1. After removal of 5 bases from V and 8 bases from J, the junction contained 7 bases not matched to a gene. Germline loops: CDR1 MGHDK, CDR2 SYGVNS. The CDR3 contains 13 residues. CDR3 in amino acids: CASSLGQGIGYTF. The CDR3 DNA is TGTGCCAGCAGTCTAGGACAGGGTATCGGCTACACCTTC.

The gene calls are TRBV7-9 and TRBJ2-3, with D unresolved. Germline V CDR1 and CDR2: SEHNR, FQNEAQ (reference sequence). CDR3 length equals 12 residues. V gave up 7 bases and J gave up 2 bases, with 7 bases separating them. This chain's CDR3 is CASTLITDTQYF. The CDR3 nucleotides read TGTGCCAGCACCCTTATCACAGATACGCAGTATTTT.

The table lists this clonotype with a few counts. The CDR3 loop reads CSASPGTGGSYNEQFF. DNA for the CDR3: TGCAGTGCTAGCCCAGGGACAGGGGGCTCCTACAATGAGCAGTTCTTC. The chain combines TRBV20-1 with TRBJ2-1; 11 bases match TRBD1. V shed 3 bases, J shed 0 bases, and the junction held 4 bases outside the gene matches. CDR1 is DFQATT, CDR2 SNEGSKA, per germline (reference sequence). This CDR3 has 16 residues.

This clonotype was detected only a few times. The V and J genes are TRBV15 and TRBJ2-1, with D maybe TRBD2 (6 bases). Germline-derived CDR1 and CDR2 are LNHNV and YYDKDF (reference sequence). This CDR3 is built from 15 residues. V was pared by 5 bases and J by 3 bases, with 14 bases between. DNA for the CDR3: TGTGCCACCAGCGTTCGGGAGACCCTCTACAATGAGCAGTTCTTC. Translated, it gives CATSVRETLYNEQFF.

V usage is TRBV28 and J usage is TRBJ1-4; 9 nucleotides agree with TRBD1. There are 15 residues in the CDR3. After removal of 3 bases from V and 6 bases from J, the junction contained 5 bases not matched to a gene. Germline V gives CDR1 MDHEN, CDR2 SYDVKM. CDR3 amino acids: CASSFSGTGHEKLFF. CDR3 DNA sequence: TGTGCCAGCAGTTTCTCCGGGACAGGGCATGAAAAACTGTTTTTT.

This clonotype has a handful of counts. The rearrangement links TRBV20-1 to TRBJ2-2; D might be TRBD2 (6 bases). The CDR3 is made up of 16 amino acids. CDR1 is DFQATT, CDR2 SNEGSKA, per germline (reference sequence). Trimming took 6 bases from V and 1 from J, leaving 18 bases between them. The CDR3 coding sequence is TGCAGTGCCGGGGGACCGACTTACGAGAACACCGGGGAGCTGTTTTTT. Its protein product is CSAGGPTYENTGELFF.

The gene calls are TRBV5-1 and TRBJ2-6; no firm D call. This CDR3 comprises 18 residues. Germline V CDR1 and CDR2: SGHRS, YFSETQ. Trimming shortened V by 0 bases and J by 0 bases, and 13 bases separated the two germline ends. Here the CDR3 DNA reads TGCGCCAGCAGCTTGGACGGCGCAAACCCCTCTGGGGCCAACGTCCTGACTTTC. Amino acid sequence: CASSLDGANPSGANVLTF.

The chain recombines TRBV20-1 with TRBJ2-1, with 16 bases matching TRBD2. J lost 5 bases, V lost 6 bases, and 7 bases had no gene match. CDR1 and CDR2 from the germline V gene are DFQATT and SNEGSKA (reference sequence). The CDR3 covers 16 residues. The chain's CDR3 is CSAPGLAGGGNNEQFF. The CDR3 DNA is TGCAGTGCCCCGGGACTAGCGGGGGGGGGAAACAATGAGCAGTTCTTC.

The V call is TRBV6-5, the J call TRBJ2-1; TRBD1 aligns across 7 bases. V lost 4 bases, J lost 0 bases, and 3 bases stayed unmatched. Germline-derived CDR1 and CDR2 are MNHEY and SVGAGI. CDR3 length equals 15 residues. CDR3 nucleotides: TGTGCCAGCAGTTCGACAGGGCGCTCCTACAATGAGCAGTTCTTC. Protein sequence: CASSSTGRSYNEQFF.

This clonotype was observed a handful of times. The chain recombines TRBV20-1 with TRBJ2-1; D gene unclear. The ends were cut back, 5 bases at V and 0 bases at J, with 8 bases in the middle. Germline loops: CDR1 DFQATT, CDR2 SNEGSKA (reference sequence). This CDR3 comprises 13 residues. The CDR3 is CSAFSSSYNEQFF. For the CDR3, the DNA is TGCAGTGCTTTCTCGAGCTCCTACAATGAGCAGTTCTTC.

This clonotype was counted between two and nine times. This rearrangement joins TRBV3-1 to TRBJ2-2; 8 nucleotides match TRBD2. The CDR3 has 16 residues. CDR1 LGHDT and CDR2 YNNKEL come from the germline V gene (reference sequence). The junction had 5 bases not matched to a gene; V was cut back by 0 bases and J by 5 bases. DNA of the CDR3: TGTGCCAGCAGCCAAGATCGGGCGGGGGGAACCGGGGAGCTGTTTTTT. Protein sequence: CASSQDRAGGTGELFF. Based on the CDR3 plus reference TRBV3-1 and TRBJ2-2, the full variable domain is DTAVSQTPKYLVTQMGNDKSIKCEQNLGHDTMYWYKQDSKKFLKIMFSYNNKELIINETVPNRFSPKSPDKAHLNLHINSLELGDSAVYFCASSQDRAGGTGELFFGEGSRLTVL.

This clonotype has only a few counts. The V and J genes are TRBV28 and TRBJ2-3; 12 bases map to TRBD2. This CDR3 has 17 residues. Per the germline V gene, CDR1 is MDHEN and CDR2 is SYDVKM. After removal of 6 bases from V and 4 bases from J, the junction contained 11 bases not matched to a gene. The CDR3 protein is CASSTTPTSGRADTQYF. CDR3 DNA sequence: TGTGCCAGCAGCACCACCCCGACTAGCGGGAGAGCAGATACGCAGTATTTT.

This chain uses TRBV5-1 with TRBJ2-3, with TRBD1 matching over 11 bases. Germline V gives CDR1 SGHRS, CDR2 YFSETQ. The trim removed 4 bases at V and 1 base at J, leaving 8 bases unmatched. The CDR3 has 17 amino acids. CDR3 bases: TGCGCCAGCAGCCAATCGGTGGACAGGGGGCGCACAGATACGCAGTATTTT. Translation gives CASSQSVDRGRTDTQYF. Full variable domain (rest looked up from reference TRBV5-1 and TRBJ2-3): KAGVTQTPRYLIKTRGQQVTLSCSPISGHRSVSWYQQTPGQGLQFLFEYFSETQRNKGNFPGRFSGRQFSNSRSEMNVSTLELGDSALYLCASSQSVDRGRTDTQYFGPGTRLTVL.